This TCR beta chain was sequenced for a study of cytomegalovirus exposure and HLA in healthy donors. General study results and limits: Cytomegalovirus status, reportedly, was diagnosed with high specificity and sensitivity by the classifier.

Of note for this clone: Its specificity is unknown.

The CDR3 consists of 14 residues. The V end lost 3 bases, the J end lost 4 bases, and 10 bases lay between the germline ends. Germline values: CDR1 WNHNN, CDR2 SYGVQD (reference sequence). Using immunoSEQ multiplex PCR, the repertoire was profiled, and TCRdb retains in-frame clones only, with some absent. This table has 250,000 or so clones, approximately 87% appearing once. The chain couples TRBV10-1 to TRBJ1-3; D unclear. The sample comprised PBMCs. This sequence was found in a man younger than 35 in good health and CMV-seronegative. The CDR3 is CASSDPGPGNTIYF. The CDR3 DNA sequence: TGCGCCAGCAGTGACCCGGGTCCAGGAAACACCATATATTTT.